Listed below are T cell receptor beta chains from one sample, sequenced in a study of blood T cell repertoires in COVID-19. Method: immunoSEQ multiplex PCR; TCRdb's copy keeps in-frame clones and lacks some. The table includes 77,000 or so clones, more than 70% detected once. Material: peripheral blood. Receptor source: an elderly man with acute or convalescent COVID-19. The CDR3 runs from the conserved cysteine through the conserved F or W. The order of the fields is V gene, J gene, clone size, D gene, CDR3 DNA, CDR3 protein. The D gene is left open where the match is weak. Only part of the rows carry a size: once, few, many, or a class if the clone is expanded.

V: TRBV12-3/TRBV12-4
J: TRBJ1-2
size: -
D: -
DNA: TGTGCCAGCAGTTTGGGGCAGTCATATGGCTACACCTTC
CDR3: CASSLGQSYGYTF

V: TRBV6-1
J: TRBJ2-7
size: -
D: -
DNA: TGTGCCAGCAGTGAAGCGCGGGACCCCTCCTACGAGCAGTACTTC
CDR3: CASSEARDPSYEQYF

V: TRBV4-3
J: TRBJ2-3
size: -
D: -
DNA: TGCGCCAGCAGCCAAGATGAGGCAGATACGCAGTATTTT
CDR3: CASSQDEADTQYF

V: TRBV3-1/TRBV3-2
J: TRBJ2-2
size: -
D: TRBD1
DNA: TGTGCCAGCAGCCCGACAGGGTGGGACGGGGAGCTGTTTTTT
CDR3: CASSPTGWDGELFF

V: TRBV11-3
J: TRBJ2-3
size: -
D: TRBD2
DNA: TGTGCCAGCAGCTTAGATGCTAGCGGGGGAGCCATTGCTACGCAGTATTTT
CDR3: CASSLDASGGAIATQYF

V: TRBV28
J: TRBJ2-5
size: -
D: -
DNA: TGTGCCAGCAGTACCCGACAGGTTAAAGAGACCCAGTACTTC
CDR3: CASSTRQVKETQYF

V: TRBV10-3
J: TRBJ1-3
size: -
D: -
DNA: TGTGCCATCAGGATAGACAGGCCAGCGGGAAACACCATATATTTT
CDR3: CAIRIDRPAGNTIYF

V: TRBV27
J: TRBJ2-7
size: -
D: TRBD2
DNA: TGTGCCAGCAGAGACATTCGAGGGACTAGCGGGAGGGCGAACTACGAGCAGTACTTC
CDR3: CASRDIRGTSGRANYEQYF

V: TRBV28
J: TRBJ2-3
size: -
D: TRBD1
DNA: TGTGCCAGCAGTTTCCCGGGACAGGGGGATACGCAGTATTTT
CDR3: CASSFPGQGDTQYF

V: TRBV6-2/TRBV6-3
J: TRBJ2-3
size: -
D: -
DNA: TGTGCCAGCAGTGATGGGACTTCTAGCACAGATACGCAGTATTTT
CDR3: CASSDGTSSTDTQYF

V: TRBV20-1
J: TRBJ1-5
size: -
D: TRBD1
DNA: TGCAGTGCTAGTTTCGGGACAGGGGGCGGTGGCAATCAGCCCCAGCATTTT
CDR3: CSASFGTGGGGNQPQHF

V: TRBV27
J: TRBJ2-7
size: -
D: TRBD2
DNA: TGTGCCAGCAGTCACTCCTCTCCGACAGGGATAGCGGGAGGCTACGAGCAGTACTTC
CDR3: CASSHSSPTGIAGGYEQYF

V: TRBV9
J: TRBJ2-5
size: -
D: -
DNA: TGTGCCAGCGGAGTCGGACTAACCCAAGAGACCCAGTACTTC
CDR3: CASGVGLTQETQYF

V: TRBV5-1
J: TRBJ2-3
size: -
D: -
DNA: TGCGCCAGCAGCATGGCTGGAGGGGATACGCAGTATTTT
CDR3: CASSMAGGDTQYF

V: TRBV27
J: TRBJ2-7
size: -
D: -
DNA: TGTGCCAGCAGTACTATTCCACAGGGATACGAGCAGTACTTC
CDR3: CASSTIPQGYEQYF

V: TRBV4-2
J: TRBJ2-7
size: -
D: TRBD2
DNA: TGTGCCAGCAGCCAAGGCGGGAGTAGGTACGAGCAGTACTTC
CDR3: CASSQGGSRYEQYF

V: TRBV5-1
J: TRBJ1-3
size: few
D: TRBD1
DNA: TGCGCCAGCAGCTTGGGACAGGGCGTTGGAAACACCATATATTTT
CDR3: CASSLGQGVGNTIYF

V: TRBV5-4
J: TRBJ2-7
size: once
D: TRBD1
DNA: TGTGCCAGCAGCCTCCGGGACAGGGGGGTATACGAGCAGTACTTC
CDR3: CASSLRDRGVYEQYF

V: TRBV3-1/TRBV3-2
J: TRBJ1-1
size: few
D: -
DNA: TGTGCCAGCAGCCAAGAGGGGGAGGGGTACACTGAAGCTTTCTTT
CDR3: CASSQEGEGYTEAFF

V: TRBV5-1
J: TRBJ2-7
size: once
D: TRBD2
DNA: TGCGCCAGCAAGGGACTAGCGGGAGAAAATGGGTACGAGCAGTACTTC
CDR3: CASKGLAGENGYEQYF

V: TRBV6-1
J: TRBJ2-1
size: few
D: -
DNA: TGTGCCAGCAGTGAAATTTGGGTCGGGTTTAGCTCCTACAATGAGCAGTTCTTC
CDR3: CASSEIWVGFSSYNEQFF

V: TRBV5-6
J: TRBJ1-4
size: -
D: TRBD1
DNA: TGTGCCAGCAGCTCGTCGTCTGGGACAGGGAATGAAAAACTGTTTTTT
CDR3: CASSSSSGTGNEKLFF

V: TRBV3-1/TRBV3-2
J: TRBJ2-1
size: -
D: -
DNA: TGTGCCAGCAGCCAGTCCCGGGGGGCGTGGAACAATGAGCAGTTCTTC
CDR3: CASSQSRGAWNNEQFF

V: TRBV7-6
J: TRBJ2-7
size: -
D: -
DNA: TGTGCCAGCAGCTTGGAGGGAGGAGACGAGCAGTACTTC
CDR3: CASSLEGGDEQYF

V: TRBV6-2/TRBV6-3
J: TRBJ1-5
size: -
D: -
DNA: TGTGCCAGCAGTTCCTCTTCTAGACAGCCCACGGCGGATCAGCCCCAGCATTTT
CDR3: CASSSSSRQPTADQPQHF

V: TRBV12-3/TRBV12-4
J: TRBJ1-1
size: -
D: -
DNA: TGTGCCAGCAGTTACTCGGGGGGCACTGAAGCTTTCTTT
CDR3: CASSYSGGTEAFF

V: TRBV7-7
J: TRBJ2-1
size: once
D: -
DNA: TGTGCCAGCAGCTTAGGAGCAGGGCGGAATGAGCAGTTCTTC
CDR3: CASSLGAGRNEQFF

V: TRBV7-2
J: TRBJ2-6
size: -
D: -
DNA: TGTGCCAGCAGCTTAGCCGCAGGGGCCGGGGCCAACGTCCTGACTTTC
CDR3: CASSLAAGAGANVLTF

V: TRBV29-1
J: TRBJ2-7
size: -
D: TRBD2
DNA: TGCAGCGTTTCAAGAGCGGGAGGCAGCTCCTACGAGCAGTACTTC
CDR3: CSVSRAGGSSYEQYF

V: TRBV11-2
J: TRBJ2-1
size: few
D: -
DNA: TGTGCCAGCAGCTTACCTCTTATTCCTGAGCAGTTCTTC
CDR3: CASSLPLIPEQFF

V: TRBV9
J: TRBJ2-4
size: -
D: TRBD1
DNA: TGTGCCAGCAGCGTAGCTAACAGGGGCGGTGCTGTAGCCAAAAACATTCAGTACTTC
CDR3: CASSVANRGGAVAKNIQYF

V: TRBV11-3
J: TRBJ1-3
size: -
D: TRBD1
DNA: TGTGCCAGCAGCTCGGAGGGGGCACCAGGAAACACCATATATTTT
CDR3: CASSSEGAPGNTIYF

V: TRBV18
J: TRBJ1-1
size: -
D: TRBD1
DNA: TGTGCCAGCTCACCCAGACAGGGGATGGACACTGAAGCTTTCTTT
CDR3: CASSPRQGMDTEAFF

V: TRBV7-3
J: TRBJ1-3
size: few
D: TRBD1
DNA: TGTGCCAGCAGCTTAGAGGGGACAGGATCTGGAAACACCATATATTTT
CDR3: CASSLEGTGSGNTIYF

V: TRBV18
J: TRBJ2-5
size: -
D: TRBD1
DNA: TGTGCCAGCTCGCCGCTCCGACAGGGTCAAGAGACCCAGTACTTC
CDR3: CASSPLRQGQETQYF

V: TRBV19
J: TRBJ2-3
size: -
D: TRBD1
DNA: TGTGCCAGTAGAAGTCAGGGGGCGGGAGATACGCAGTATTTT
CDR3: CASRSQGAGDTQYF

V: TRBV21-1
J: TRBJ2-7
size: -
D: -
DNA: TGTGCCAGCACCGTCATGGACAGGGAGTACTTC
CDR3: CASTVMDREYF

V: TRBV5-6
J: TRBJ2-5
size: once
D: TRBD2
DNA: TGTGCCAGCAGCTCAACCGGGACTAGCGGGAGGCCGACCCAAGAGACCCAGTACTTC
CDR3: CASSSTGTSGRPTQETQYF

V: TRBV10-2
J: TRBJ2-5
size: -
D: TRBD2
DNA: TGCGCCAGCACTATGAGCGGGAGTGGGACCCAGTACTTC
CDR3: CASTMSGSGTQYF

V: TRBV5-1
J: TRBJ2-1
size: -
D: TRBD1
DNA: TGCGCCAGCAGCTTGGGACAGGGAACCTACAATGAGCAGTTCTTC
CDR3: CASSLGQGTYNEQFF

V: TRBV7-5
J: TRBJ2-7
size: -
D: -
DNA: TGTGTCAGAAGCTTAGCGGGGAGGGGACTAGCGGGGGTATTATCCTACGAGCAGTACTTC
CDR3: CVRSLAGRGLAGVLSYEQYF

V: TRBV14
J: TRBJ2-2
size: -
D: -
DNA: TGTGCCAGCAGCGAGACAGGGACTGGCACCGGGGAGCTGTTTTTT
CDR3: CASSETGTGTGELFF

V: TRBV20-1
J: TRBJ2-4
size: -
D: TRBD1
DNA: TGCAGTGCTAGTAACGGGACAGGGGGCGTCAAAAACATTCAGTACTTC
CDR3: CSASNGTGGVKNIQYF

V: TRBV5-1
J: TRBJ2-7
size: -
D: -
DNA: TGCGCCAGCAGGGATTCGGGGAACGAGCAGTACTTC
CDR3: CASRDSGNEQYF

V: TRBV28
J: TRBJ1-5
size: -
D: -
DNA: TGTGCCAGCAGCCGCCCGACTGGCGGGAATCAGCCCCAGCATTTT
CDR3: CASSRPTGGNQPQHF

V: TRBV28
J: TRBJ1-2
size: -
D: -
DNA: TGTGCCAGCAGTCCCGGACAGCTACCAACTACCTATGGCTACACCTTC
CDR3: CASSPGQLPTTYGYTF

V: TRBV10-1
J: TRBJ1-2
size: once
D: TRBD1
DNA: TGCGCCAGCAGTGAGTCCCACAGGGGAGGCTACACCTTC
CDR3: CASSESHRGGYTF

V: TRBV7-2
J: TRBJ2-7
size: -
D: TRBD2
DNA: TGTGCCAGCAGTTCAGGCGGGAGCTACGAGCAGTACTTC
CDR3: CASSSGGSYEQYF